Here is one T cell receptor (beta chain) with its context. There is no known antigen for this receptor. No much larger clone is present one base from it, and per-base qualities are unavailable. This specimen's time point label, interpreted: eleven to twelve months on ibrutinib. For TCR beta library preparation, about 2 micrograms of genomic DNA was extracted from cryopreserved PBMCs. Longitudinal blood samples from CLL patients on ibrutinib monotherapy were analyzed using high-throughput TCR beta sequencing. The patients were enrolled in a single-center, open-label phase 2 trial of ibrutinib monotherapy. The goal of deep resolution MiSeq sequencing was a depth between 1 in 1 million and 1 in 200,000 T cells, and coverage averaged 10x per clonotype. The immunoSEQ hsTCRB Kit was used to generate TCR beta libraries. The study's processing was this. Data were analyzed with ImmunoSEQ Data Assistant and ImmunoSEQ Analyzer, with V, D and J genes assigned per IMGT definitions. Clonality, with values ranging from 0 to 1, was calculated as one minus the normalized Shannon entropy of productive rearrangement frequencies. Public clonotype analysis was restricted to overrepresented clonotypes comprising at least 0.05% of each patient's repertoire. Approximately 13 age-matched healthy donor repertoires from immuneACCESS served as clonality controls. TCRdb took over this immuneACCESS table, retaining in-frame rearrangements with V and J assigned. Such tables are incomplete; in checked studies, under half of the missing clones stem from an unresolved V gene, and the remainder is unexplained. V, J and clone size are those of that table, while D and trimming were read from the DNA. The sample table contains some 81,000 clones; only one count was recorded for roughly 83% of them. 4% to 5.5% of the sample is taken by the ten largest.

This record belongs to a study of cytotoxic CD8 clonotypes in ibrutinib-treated CLL (dated by TCRdb to about 2021). At the level of the whole study: The cohort included about 15 treatment-naive and around 10 relapsed/refractory patients; around 17 were IGHV unmutated. Partial responses were observed in about 25 patients and complete responses in 2; after a median follow-up of roughly 72 months, remission was maintained in approximately 15 patients and progression was observed in roughly twelve. Response samples were obtained after a median of around eleven months of treatment, with a range of about 6 to 40 months. Samples averaged approximately 240,000 productive templates and 90,000 to 100,000 productive rearrangements. Of the approximately 90 people in the trial, approximately 28 had longitudinal samples available. Cryopreserved peripheral blood mononuclear cells were collected before treatment, at response, and at either disease progression or sustained remission. Every remission and progressive disease sample was obtained while ibrutinib was still being received by the patients.

Beyond this particular receptor, the publication reports: Baseline clonality was found to be higher than that of age-matched healthy donors and was strongly correlated with circulating CD8+ T-cell counts. An increase in clonality was observed at ibrutinib response, with clonality remaining stable during sustained remission and falling back toward baseline at progression. Public clonotypes were found to be uncommon and were observed to contract or remain stable during treatment; the increase in clonality was shown to reflect expansion of private clonotypes at ibrutinib response. Sampling times were not matched between patients in sustained remission and patients whose disease was progressing, and lymph node repertoires were not examined.

Trimming takes 11 bases from V and 4 bases from J, and the germline ends sit 17 bases apart. The germline V gene encodes CDR1 LNHDA and CDR2 SQIVND (reference sequence). The CDR3 starts with the cysteine, ends with the phenylalanine, and has 13 residues. The sequence is cut down to CDR3 DNA, 39 bases in frame from base 1. The sample in question was PBMCs, obtained after 12 months of ibrutinib treatment. The chain is made from TRBV19 and TRBJ1-1; no confident D gene assignment can be made. The origin of this receptor is a human donor with chronic lymphocytic leukemia. CDR3 sequence: CALTSGSGTEAFF. The DNA sequence follows: TGTGCCCTAACCTCGGGTTCTGGCACTGAAGCTTTCTTT.